The entry below gives a single T cell receptor (beta chain) sequence along with its context. What it binds is not known. The CDR3 runs to 15 residues. After removal of 4 bases from V and 1 base from J, the junction contained 6 bases not matched to a gene. CDR1 is SGHDT, CDR2 YYEEEE, per germline. These data come from a study of cytomegalovirus exposure and HLA in healthy donors. Regarding the study as a whole: Analyses of presence and absence presupposed an approximately uniform sequencing depth across donors. A link between a missense DCLRE1C variant and TCR beta V- and J-gene trimming emerged from a later analysis. In a later analysis, common viral pathogens appeared linked to several of the most significant clusters.

The PCR employed 60 Vbeta primers together with 13 Jbeta primers. Some clones are missing from TCRdb's copy, which holds only in-frame ones; the method was immunoSEQ multiplex PCR. The sample table includes tens of thousands of clones. The sequenced sample consisted of PBMCs. The chain is built from TRBV5-6 and TRBJ2-7, with 9 bases lining up with TRBD1. This clonotype was obtained from a man aged 50 to 60 in good health and CMV-seronegative. CDR3 amino acids: CASSPDRGKSYEQYF. CDR3 coding DNA: TGTGCCAGCAGCCCGGACAGGGGAAAATCCTACGAGCAGTACTTC.